A single sample gave rise to the 9 T cell receptor beta chains below, sequenced in a study of HIV-infected patients and healthy controls. cDNA was made from 500 ng RNA using alpha and beta constant primers. Separate chain-specific third strand synthesis with multiplexing indices produced the alpha and beta libraries. TCRdb passed the 5' RACE reads through MiXCR, listing each CDR3 protein once. Among approximately 11,000 distinct CDR3 sequences listed, about 9% were seen once. No cell fractionation was done, so the repertoire covers all unsorted peripheral blood T cells. The specimen was blood, collected before antiretroviral therapy. The receptors come from an adult with HIV infection. The donor label of this sample is uncertain.

In its sample, this clonotype was seen many times. The V gene is TRBV7-9, the J gene TRBJ2-7; 9 bases align to TRBD1. This CDR3 region has 15 residues. The V and J ends lost 4 bases and 1 base, in that order; junction bases with no gene match: 5. Germline V gene data show CDR1 as SEHNR and CDR2 as FQNEAQ (reference sequence). For the CDR3, the DNA is TGTGCCAGCAGCTCCGGGACAGGGTTTTCCTACGAGCAGTACTTC. It yields the protein CASSSGTGFSYEQYF.

This clonotype was seen repeatedly, ten times or more. This rearrangement joins TRBV7-2 to TRBJ2-3, with 8 positions matching TRBD1. This CDR3 is 17 amino acids long. The V gene's germline CDR1 is SGHTA and CDR2 FQGNSA. The V gene end was trimmed by 5 bases and the J gene end by 4 bases; junction bases not matched to a gene: 14. The CDR3 DNA is TGTGCCAGCAGCGGGGGCCAGGGGGCCCCTTCCGCAGATACGCAGTATTTT. Protein product: CASSGGQGAPSADTQYF.

In its sample, this clonotype is medium-sized. The V gene is TRBV10-3, the J gene TRBJ2-7; TRBD1 aligns across 10 bases. The germline V gene has CDR1 ENHRY and CDR2 SYGVKD. Trimming cost V 5 bases and J 4 bases; bases outside gene matches: 2. The length of the CDR3 is 13 residues. Here the CDR3 DNA reads TGTGCCATCAGTCCGGGACAGGGGTACGAGCAGTACTTC. Amino acids: CAISPGQGYEQYF.

In this sample, this clonotype turned up many times. This rearrangement joins TRBV23-1 to TRBJ2-4; TRBD2 might be the D (6 bases). TRBV23-1 is designated an ORF whose function remains uncertain. This CDR3 is built from 16 residues. V shed 7 bases and J shed 3 bases, with 19 bases lying between them. The CDR3 coding sequence is TGCGCCAGCAACAAGGCTAGCGCAACTTTCAAAAACATTCAGTACTTC. Translating gives CASNKASATFKNIQYF.

The table lists this clonotype with many counts. The chain combines TRBV12-3 or TRBV12-4 with TRBJ2-5; 9 nucleotides agree with TRBD1. The CDR3 contains 12 residues. The J segment lost 11 bases and the V segment lost 4 bases, leaving 5 bases of the junction unmatched. CDR3 DNA sequence: TGTGCCAGCAGTTACCCCGGACAGGGGCAGTACTTC. Protein sequence: CASSYPGQGQYF.

This clonotype has at least ten counts. The V call is TRBV24-1, the J call TRBJ2-3; no definite D call. In germline, CDR1 is KGHDR, CDR2 SFDVKD. This CDR3 comprises 14 residues. Trimming took off 6 bases at V and 2 bases at J, with 11 bases between the two ends. The CDR3 loop is CATSSANPTDTQYF. The CDR3 DNA reads as TGTGCCACCAGTTCAGCCAACCCCACAGATACGCAGTATTTT.

With regard to this clonotype: A read error may account for a junction end that differs from germline. This chain joins TRBV7-2 and TRBJ1-3; D gene unclear. This CDR3 is 14 amino acids long. The germline V gene encodes CDR1 SGHTA and CDR2 FQGNSA. The CDR3 DNA follows: TGTGCCAACAGCTCCGGGCCTTCCGGAAACACCATATATTTT. Its protein product is CANSSGPSGNTIYF. The whole variable domain, remainder taken from reference TRBV7-2 and TRBJ1-3, is GAGVSQSPSNKVTEKGKDVELRCDPISGHTALYWYRQSLGQGLEFLIYFQGNSAPDKSGLPSDRFSAERTGGSVSTLTIQRTQQEDSAVYLCANSSGPSGNTIYFGEGSWLTVV.

This clonotype was recorded at least ten times. The gene calls are TRBV20-1 and TRBJ1-5, with no clear D. V shed 0 bases and J shed 6 bases, with 12 bases lying between them. This CDR3 contains 14 residues. Germline CDR1 reads DFQATT; CDR2 reads SNEGSKA (reference sequence). The CDR3 protein is CSAREVAGSQPQHF. In DNA form, the CDR3 reads TGCAGTGCTAGAGAGGTGGCAGGTAGTCAGCCCCAGCATTTT.

This clonotype was observed a few times. V is TRBV3-1 and J is TRBJ1-6, with D possibly matching TRBD1 (5 bases). From germline, CDR1 is LGHDT and CDR2 YNNKEL (reference sequence). V was shortened by 5 bases and J by 13 bases, with 18 bases between the two germline ends. The CDR3 loop spans 14 amino acids. The CDR3 sequence: CASSLQVPSAPLHF. CDR3 nucleotide sequence: TGTGCCAGCAGCTTACAGGTGCCTTCGGCGCCCCTCCACTTT.